This T cell receptor (beta chain) was identified during a study of shared clonotypes between healthy human individuals. For this clone: The antigen is unknown.

This was a deep-level run. Measured with immunoSEQ multiplex PCR; TCRdb has only the in-frame clones, and not every one. Among hundreds of thousands of clones listed, around 78% were seen once. Study-wide findings and caveats: It was only blood that was sampled, and tissue repertoires likely differ. When naive CD4 clonotypes were compared across several donors, 4% to 5.5% were shared.

This CDR3 spans 14 amino acids. With 5 bases clipped from V and 7 bases from J, the junction kept 9 bases outside the gene matches. Germline CDR1 SEHNR, CDR2 FQNEAQ (reference sequence). The authors divided CD4+ cells into CD45RA+ naive and CD45RA-negative memory subsets. What was sequenced was memory CD4+ T cells sorted from blood. Subset noted: CD45RA-negative fraction. This clonotype originated in a woman between 25 and 40 years old in good health. The J gene is TRBJ2-5, the V gene TRBV7-9, with 8 positions matching TRBD2. The CDR3 here is CASSPSGRGGTQYF. Written as DNA, the CDR3 is TGTGCCAGCAGCCCGAGCGGGAGAGGGGGGACCCAGTACTTC.